This TCR beta chain is drawn from a study of beta chain features in type 1 diabetes. Only a few counts were recorded for this clone. Its antigen is still unknown. Every isolated RNA sample was fully reverse transcribed, so sequencing captured expressed TCRB transcripts. Method: immunoSEQ multiplex PCR; TCRdb's copy keeps in-frame clones and lacks some. Of some 150,000 clones detected, around 10% appear once; the ten largest clones hold roughly 2%. Study-level results: Patients and controls would be equally affected if PCR favored shorter templates. Overrepresentation of cells with high TCR expression could result from cDNA sequencing.

CD4+ naive, central memory, regulatory and stem cell-like memory cells were sorted via CD45RO/CCR7/CD25/CD127/CD95/CD27. Each population that was sorted was more than 98% pure. V lost 5 bases to trimming and J lost 5 bases, with 13 bases between them. Germline-derived CDR1 and CDR2 are SGHTA and FQGNSA. CDR3 length: 13 amino acids. V usage is TRBV7-2 and J usage is TRBJ2-7; D not certain. Sequencing input: central memory CD4+ T cells from blood. This sequence originates from a man aged 18 to 30 in good health. DNA of the CDR3: TGTGCCAGCAGCCAGATGAAAGACCACGAGCAGTACTTC. Translated: CASSQMKDHEQYF.